This T cell receptor beta chain was identified in a study of blood T cell repertoires in COVID-19. Study-level information: Samples taken during acute and convalescent COVID-19 were collected in the United States, Italy and Spain.

Looked up from germline, CDR1 is PRHDT and CDR2 is FYEKMQ (reference sequence). The CDR3 runs 21 residues. The ends lost 4 bases at V and 2 bases at J; junction bases unmatched: 18. Per the authors' pipeline: Counts of nucleated cells, estimated from reference gene primer amplification, were obtained. Only in-frame clones appear in the TCRdb table, and some are missing; sequencing was by immunoSEQ multiplex PCR. V and J calls and clone size are given by that table; D and trimming were obtained from the DNA. The table includes approximately 310,000 clones, around 90% detected once. Cohorts were assigned according to the clinical history that participants reported. What the recovered Cohort 3 donors had was two negative PCRs, clearance, or symptom resolution.

V is TRBV13 and J is TRBJ2-3, with TRBD2 identical over 13 bases. The receptor's source is a man between 60 and 75 years old who had recovered from COVID-19. Sequencing was performed on PBMCs or T cells enriched from blood (not recorded which). CDR3 in DNA: TGTGCCAGCAGCTCTCGGGGGGGACTAGCGGGAACTTTAGGTGACACAGATACGCAGTATTTT. Translating gives CASSSRGGLAGTLGDTDTQYF.